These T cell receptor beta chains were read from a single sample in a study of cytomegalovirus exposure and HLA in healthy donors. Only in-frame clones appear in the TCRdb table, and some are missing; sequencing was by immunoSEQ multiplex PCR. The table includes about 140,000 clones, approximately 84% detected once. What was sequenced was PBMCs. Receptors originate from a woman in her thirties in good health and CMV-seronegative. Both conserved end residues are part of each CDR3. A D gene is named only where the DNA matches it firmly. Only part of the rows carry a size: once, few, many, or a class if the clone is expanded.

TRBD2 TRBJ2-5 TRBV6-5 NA CASSYWTTGGETQYF TGTGCCAGCAGTTACTGGACGACGGGGGGGGAGACCCAGTACTTC
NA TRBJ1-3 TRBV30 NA CAWRVQGRASGNTIYF TGTGCCTGGAGGGTACAGGGACGAGCTAGTGGAAACACCATATATTTT
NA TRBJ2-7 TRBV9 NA CASSVDIGGAVGEQYF TGTGCCAGCAGCGTAGATATAGGGGGGGCAGTTGGCGAGCAGTACTTC
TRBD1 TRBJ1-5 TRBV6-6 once CASSARQGARQPQHF TGTGCCAGCAGCGCCCGACAGGGGGCGAGACAGCCCCAGCATTTT
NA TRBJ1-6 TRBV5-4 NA CASSLSGSSYNSPLHF TGTGCCAGCAGCTTGTCGGGGAGCTCCTATAATTCACCCCTCCACTTT
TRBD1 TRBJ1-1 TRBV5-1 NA CASSLQGGNTEAFF TGCGCCAGCAGCTTACAGGGGGGGAACACTGAAGCTTTCTTT
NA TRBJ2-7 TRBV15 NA CATSREAGYEQYF TGTGCCACCAGCAGAGAAGCCGGGTACGAGCAGTACTTC
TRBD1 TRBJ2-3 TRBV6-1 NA CASSDAETGGDTQYF TGTGCCAGCAGTGACGCGGAGACAGGGGGTGATACGCAGTATTTT
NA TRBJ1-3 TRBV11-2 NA CASSLALRGKTGNTIYF TGTGCCAGCAGCTTAGCCTTAAGGGGGAAGACTGGAAACACCATATATTTT
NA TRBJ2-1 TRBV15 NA CATSRGFGGAYNEQFF TGTGCCACCAGCAGAGGGTTCGGCGGGGCATACAATGAGCAGTTCTTC
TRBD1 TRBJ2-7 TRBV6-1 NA CASSEASTPWTGSEQYF TGTGCCAGCAGTGAAGCTTCTACCCCTTGGACAGGGAGCGAGCAGTACTTC
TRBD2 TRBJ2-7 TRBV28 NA CASSLAGGLYEQYF TGTGCCAGCAGTTTAGCGGGGGGCCTCTACGAGCAGTACTTC
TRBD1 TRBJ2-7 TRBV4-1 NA CASSTRQGAGEQYF TGCGCCAGCAGCACCCGACAGGGGGCGGGGGAGCAGTACTTC
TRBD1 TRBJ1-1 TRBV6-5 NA CASSFDRGATEAFF TGTGCCAGCAGTTTCGACAGGGGGGCCACTGAAGCTTTCTTT
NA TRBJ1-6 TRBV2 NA CASSDREWYSPLHF TGTGCCAGCAGTGACAGGGAATGGTACTCACCCCTCCACTTT
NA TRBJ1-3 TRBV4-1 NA CASSQQGTGNTIYF TGCGCCAGCAGCCAACAGGGGACTGGAAACACCATATATTTT
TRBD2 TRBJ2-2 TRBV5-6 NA CASSLAGMGAGELFF TGTGCCAGCAGCTTAGCGGGAATGGGAGCCGGGGAGCTGTTTTTT
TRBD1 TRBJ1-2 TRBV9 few CASSSRQGTVGSYGYTF TGTGCCAGCAGCTCCAGACAGGGCACCGTAGGGAGCTATGGCTACACCTTC
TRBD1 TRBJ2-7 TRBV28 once CASDTSGTGGYEQYF TGTGCCAGCGATACCTCCGGGACAGGGGGCTACGAGCAGTACTTC
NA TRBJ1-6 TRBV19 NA CASSLYSERPSPLHF TGTGCCAGTAGCCTATATTCCGAGCGGCCTTCACCCCTCCACTTT
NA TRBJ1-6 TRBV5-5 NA CASSLGPGHNSPLHF TGTGCCAGCAGCTTGGGCCCAGGGCATAATTCACCCCTCCACTTT